The 25 T cell receptor beta chains listed next were all sequenced from one sample in a study of tumor and adjacent non-tumor tissue in lung cancer. Three rounds of nested PCR, following a modified ARM-PCR protocol, produced the TCRbeta library. TCRdb re-analysed the multiplex PCR reads in MiXCR, keeping a single row per CDR3 protein. The sample lists over 110,000 distinct CDR3 sequences; approximately 66% were seen once. The template was RNA from unsorted bulk tissue. Sequencing was carried out using lung tumor tissue. The receptor source for this set is a man aged 55 to 70 with small cell lung cancer.

This clonotype came up a few times. J is TRBJ2-5 and V is TRBV12-3 or TRBV12-4; D not resolved. The CDR3 totals 14 residues. V gave up 1 base and J gave up 4 bases, with 10 bases separating them. CDR3 DNA sequence: TGTGCCAGCAGTTTAGGGGCGCCCTTAGAGACCCAGTACTTC. Its protein is CASSLGAPLETQYF.

Points on this clonotype: One junction end disagrees with the germline gene, perhaps due to a read error. The V gene is TRBV12-3 or TRBV12-4, the J gene TRBJ2-1; D is unresolved. The CDR3 covers 15 residues. Here the CDR3 reads CASTDIEKSNNEQFF. DNA for the CDR3: TGTGCTAGCACCGATATAGAGAAAAGTAACAATGAGCAGTTCTTC.

Concerning this clonotype itself: At one end, the junction sequence differs from germline, possibly due to a read error. V gene TRBV20-1 combines with J gene TRBJ1-1; D ambiguous. The CDR3 loop spans 13 amino acids. Germline V gene lookup returns CDR1 DFQATT and CDR2 SNEGSKA (reference sequence). In DNA, the CDR3 is TGCAGTGCTAGAACCTCAGTGAGGGCTGAAGCTATCTTT. This translates into CSARTSVRAEAIF.

Of note for this clonotype: Being one base from a much bigger clone, this may be a read error. The J gene is TRBJ2-2, the V gene TRBV5-4, with D perhaps matching TRBD2 (5 bases). CDR1 and CDR2 (germline): SGHNT, YYREEE (reference sequence). The CDR3 is 13 residues long. CDR3 nucleotide sequence: TGTGCCAGCAGCCTAATGGGCACCGGGGAGCTGCTTTTT. Its protein product is CASSLMGTGELLF.

Comments on this clonotype: Sequence at one end of the junction differs from germline and may be a read error. The rearrangement uses TRBV20-1 and TRBJ1-2, with a possible D match to TRBD1 (6 bases). The germline V gene encodes CDR1 DFQATT and CDR2 SNEGSKA (reference sequence). This CDR3 has 12 residues. The CDR3 protein is CSATTRQEVYAF. The CDR3 coding sequence is TGCAGTGCCACAACCCGACAGGAAGTCTACGCCTTC.

In the case of this clonotype: It may be a read error: a sequence one base away is much more abundant. The chain links TRBV6-2 or TRBV6-3 to TRBJ1-2, with D perhaps TRBD1 (6 bases). Trimming removed 6 bases from V and 6 bases from J, with 14 bases in between. There are 13 residues in the CDR3. Germline CDR1 is MNHEY and CDR2 is SVGEGT. The CDR3 here is CASRYPGQNGYTF. CDR3 nucleotide sequence: TGTGCCAGCAGGTACCCCGGACAGAATGGCTACACCTTC.

This clonotype was seen once. Compared with germline, one end of the junction differs, possibly owing to a read error. The J gene is TRBJ1-2, the V gene TRBV6-5; maybe TRBD1 (6 bases). This CDR3 has 15 amino acids. Germline CDR1 MNHEY, CDR2 SVGAGI. The CDR3 sequence: CARSYSGRGAGGYTF. The CDR3 DNA reads TGTGCCAGGAGTTACTCGGGGCGGGGGGCAGGTGGCTACACCTTC.

To note about this clonotype: This may arise from a read error, as a much more abundant clone is one base away. It is likely a read error, because the conserved phenylalanine at the end of the CDR3 is missing. V and J are TRBV20-1 and TRBJ1-1; tentative D call: TRBD1 (6 bases). The CDR3 contains 12 residues. V was trimmed by 6 bases and J by 5 bases, leaving 13 bases between them. Germline CDR1 DFQATT, CDR2 SNEGSKA (reference sequence). CDR3 in amino acids: CSATDSWTEAFC. The CDR3 DNA follows: TGCAGTGCCACGGACAGTTGGACTGAAGCTTTCTGT.

CDR3 nucleotides: TGTGCTGAGGGGGGAAGGAATGAGCAGTTCTTC. It encodes CAEGGRNEQFF. The chain has TRBV6-6 and TRBJ2-1, with D possibly being TRBD1 or TRBD2 (6 bases each). CDR3 length equals 11 residues. Germline values: CDR1 MNHNY, CDR2 SVGAGI (reference sequence).

This clonotype appeared once. Possible read error: a much larger clone is one base away. V gene TRBV12-3 or TRBV12-4 combines with J gene TRBJ2-2; 7 nucleotides match TRBD1. The length of the CDR3 is 16 residues. The V segment lost 8 bases and the J segment 1 base; nucleotides outside the gene matches: 10. The CDR3 nucleotides are TGTGCCAGCTGGCCTACAGGGGCGATGAACACCGGGGAGCTGTTTTTT. Its protein is CASWPTGAMNTGELFF.

This clonotype showed up just a few times. This chain connects TRBV12-3 or TRBV12-4 to TRBJ1-6; unclear D gene. The CDR3 is 14 residues long. V lost 5 bases to trimming and J lost 6 bases, with 11 bases between them. CDR3 protein: CASSDGLTNSPLHF. The CDR3 coding sequence is TGTGCCAGCAGTGATGGACTGACTAATTCACCCCTCCACTTT.

The chain has TRBV6-6 and TRBJ1-5; no firm D call. Germline assignment: CDR1 MNHNY and CDR2 SVGAGI (reference sequence). The CDR3 has 12 residues. V lost 6 bases and J 2 bases, leaving 5 bases between the germline ends. The CDR3 region has the DNA TGTGCCAGCAGGCAGGGCAATCAGCCCCAGCATTTT. Protein product: CASRQGNQPQHF.

This sequence joins TRBV20-1 and TRBJ2-3; D is uncertain. The length of the CDR3 is 17 residues. The germline V gene has CDR1 DFQATT and CDR2 SNEGSKA (reference sequence). V was cut by 0 bases and J by 1 base, with 17 bases left in between. The CDR3 sequence is CSARDHDLGPCTDTQYF. CDR3 in DNA: TGCAGTGCTAGAGATCATGACCTCGGACCGTGCACAGATACGCAGTATTTT.

On this clonotype itself: Without the conserved terminal phenylalanine or tryptophan, this CDR3 likely stems from a read error. The rearrangement uses TRBV11-1 and TRBJ2-1, with TRBD2 matching over 7 bases. Germline V lookup: CDR1 SGHAT, CDR2 FQDESV (reference sequence). The CDR3 has 14 residues. The CDR3 sequence: CASSFGGSHNEQFS. CDR3 sequence (DNA): TGTGCCAGTAGCTTTGGCGGGAGCCACAATGAGCAGTTCTCC.

As concerns this clonotype: With a much larger clone just one base away, this may be a read error. Lacking the conserved final phenylalanine or tryptophan, this CDR3 likely reflects a read error. The V and J genes are TRBV6-1 and TRBJ2-4, with D possibly TRBD1 on 5 matching bases. The CDR3 runs to 14 residues. Germline CDR1 and CDR2: MNHNS and SASEGT. Trimming took 1 base from V and 8 from J, leaving 12 bases between them. The CDR3 bases are TGTGCCAGCAGTGAAGTGGGCAGGGTGGACATTCAGTACTTA. Amino acid sequence: CASSEVGRVDIQYL.

This clonotype was counted only a few times. One base away lies a much larger clone, so this may be a sequencing read error. The CDR3 DNA sequence: TGTGCCAGCAGCTTAAAGTCAGGGACAGATACGCAGTATTTT. It specifies CASSLKSGTDTQYF. The gene calls are TRBV11-2 and TRBJ2-3; possibly TRBD1 for D (5 bases). Trimming stripped 2 bases from V and 3 bases from J, with 9 bases between. The CDR3 contains 14 residues. CDR1 and CDR2 (germline): SGHAT, FQNNGV.

Worth noting for this clonotype: The junction and the germline gene differ at one end; a read error may be behind it. The rearrangement joins TRBV6-1 to TRBJ2-7; weak D call: TRBD2 (5 bases). Looked up from germline, CDR1 is MNHNS and CDR2 is SASEGT. The CDR3 runs to 15 residues. The CDR3 sequence: CASSDSGITVYEQYF. The CDR3 region has the DNA TGTGCCAGCAGTGATTCGGGGATAACCGTCTACGAACAGTACTTC.

Note on this clonotype: No conserved phenylalanine or tryptophan is present at the end of the CDR3, so a read error is the likely explanation. The chain is built from TRBV20-1 and TRBJ2-1; 13 nucleotides line up with TRBD2. This CDR3 region has 15 residues. Germline V CDR1 and CDR2: DFQATT, SNEGSKA (reference sequence). V lost 5 bases to trimming and J lost 10 bases; unmatched junction nucleotides: 11. The CDR3 DNA follows: TGCAGTGCTCCTTCTACTAGCGGGAGGGCCGTGGAGCAGTTCTTA. This gives the protein CSAPSTSGRAVEQFL.

This clonotype was recorded once. This sequence may be a read error, since a much larger clone differs from it by one base. This CDR3 is missing its conserved last phenylalanine or tryptophan, likely due to a read error. The chain carries TRBV20-1 and TRBJ2-7; 11 bases match TRBD2. The CDR3 spans 15 residues. J lost 3 bases, V lost 4 bases, and 8 bases had no gene match. The V gene's germline CDR1 is DFQATT and CDR2 SNEGSKA (reference sequence). The CDR3 region has the DNA TGCAGTGCTATTAGCGGGAGGGGCTCTGGCTACGAGCAGTACATC. Translating it yields CSAISGRGSGYEQYI.

This clonotype was detected a few times. The V gene is TRBV13, the J gene TRBJ2-7, with 10 positions matching TRBD2. The CDR3 is 13 amino acids. Trimming cost V 7 bases and J 5 bases; bases outside gene matches: 5. Per the germline V gene, CDR1 is PRHDT and CDR2 is FYEKMQ (reference sequence). CDR3: CASTSGRAHEQYF. DNA of the CDR3: TGTGCCAGCACAAGCGGGAGGGCCCACGAGCAGTACTTC.

This clonotype was observed a handful of times. V and J are TRBV20-1 and TRBJ2-2, with D perhaps matching TRBD2 (6 bases). Trimming cost V 3 bases and J 2 bases, with 7 bases left between them. Germline V gives CDR1 DFQATT, CDR2 SNEGSKA (reference sequence). The CDR3 runs 13 residues. The CDR3 DNA sequence: TGCAGTGCTAGCGGGAGTAACACCGGGGAGCTGTTTTTT. Protein sequence: CSASGSNTGELFF.

The rearrangement joins TRBV12-5 to TRBJ2-7, with 8 bases that match TRBD1. The CDR3 length is 14 residues. Germline V gene data show CDR1 as LGHNT and CDR2 as FRNRAP. V was clipped by 2 bases and J by 5 bases; unmatched bases: 5. The CDR3 loop reads CASGLLRQGNEQYV. The CDR3 nucleotides are TGTGCTAGTGGTTTGTTACGACAGGGGAACGAGCAGTACGTC.

As for this clonotype: Because it lacks the conserved phenylalanine or tryptophan at the end, this CDR3 is likely a read error. The chain recombines TRBV20-1 with TRBJ1-2; D perhaps matches TRBD1 (6 bases). Germline V gives CDR1 DFQATT, CDR2 SNEGSKA (reference sequence). V gave up 7 bases and J gave up 8 bases, with 14 bases separating them. The CDR3 runs to 11 residues. As DNA, the CDR3 is TGCAGTGTTAGTACAGGGTTCGGCTACACCCTC. This translates into CSVSTGFGYTL.

The chain has TRBV6-5 and TRBJ1-3; D is unresolved. The CDR3 contains 15 residues. V lost 5 bases and J lost 0, with 11 bases in between. Germline CDR1 MNHEY, CDR2 SVGAGI. The CDR3 DNA follows: TGTGCCAGCAGTCCCGTCGACTTCTCTGGAAACACCATATATTTT. Its translation is CASSPVDFSGNTIYF.

This clonotype was seen once. The germline gene is not matched at one end of the junction; a read error may be the cause. V and J are TRBV12-5 and TRBJ2-6; maybe TRBD1 (5 bases). Germline loops: CDR1 LGHNT, CDR2 FRNRAP. The CDR3 is 13 amino acids. The CDR3 DNA is TGTGCTAGTGTCCCAGGGATATCCAACGTCCTGATTTTC. Translating gives CASVPGISNVLIF.